This T cell receptor (beta chain) emerged from a study of blood T cell repertoires in COVID-19. Study at large: There were acute and convalescent COVID-19 samples, and they came from the United States, Italy and Spain. Sources were T cells, B-cell-depleted T cells, or PBMCs; the material itself was cDNA or gDNA.

Followed over time, Seattle patients had been enrolled while infection was active. V was cut by 5 bases and J by 0 bases, with 17 bases left in between. This CDR3 region has 17 residues. Germline V gene lookup returns CDR1 SEHNR and CDR2 FQNEAQ (reference sequence). Authors' data handling: Estimated nucleated cell counts came from reference gene primer amplification. Repertoires were generated with immunoSEQ multiplex PCR, while TCRdb's copy carries only in-frame clones and drops some. D and trimming were read from the DNA, whereas the V and J calls and clone size are those reported in that table. The table includes about 230,000 clones, approximately 80% detected once.

The chain is built from TRBV7-9 and TRBJ1-3; possibly TRBD1 for D (5 bases). The sequenced sample consisted of peripheral blood. This clonotype was obtained from a woman older than 75 with COVID-19, enrolled during active disease. The CDR3 nucleotides read TGTGCCAGCAGCCTGGGACTTGAGGCTGTCTCTGGAAACACCATATATTTT. It encodes CASSLGLEAVSGNTIYF. Looking up the rest from reference TRBV7-9 and TRBJ1-3 gives the full variable domain: DTGVSQNPRHKITKRGQNVTFRCDPISEHNRLYWYRQTLGQGPEFLTYFQNEAQLEKSRLLSDRFSAERPKGSFSTLEIQRTEQGDSAMYLCASSLGLEAVSGNTIYFGEGSWLTVV.